Included here is one T cell receptor (beta chain) sequence, with context. What it binds is unknown. This sample was taken from a study of Ad26.COV2.S vaccination and SARS-CoV-2 variants. The wider study: The donor belonged to the COV1001 Ad26.COV2.S trial arm. The study's findings and limits: Similar non-spike TCR breadth was seen in vaccine and placebo recipients.

Repertoires were generated with immunoSEQ multiplex PCR, while TCRdb's copy carries only in-frame clones and drops some. The sample carries 400,000 to 450,000 clones, 80% to 95% recorded once. Treatment denoted: around 19 received Ad26.COV2.S at low or high dose, single or two shots; about 5 received placebo; per-sample allocation not given. The study sampled participants on day 63 after the first vaccine or placebo injection. Participants' vaccine, an Ad26 vector, delivered Wuhan-strain SARS-CoV-2 spike. V was trimmed by 3 bases and J by 3 bases, leaving 5 bases between them. This CDR3 has 12 residues. Germline-derived CDR1 and CDR2 are MDHEN and SYDVKM.

Sequences were derived from peripheral blood, sampled in a trial of Ad26.COV2.S vaccine versus placebo. This chain links TRBV28 with TRBJ1-2, with D unclear. This clonotype was sampled from a person aged 18-65 years who received the Ad26.COV2.S COVID-19 vaccine or a placebo. The CDR3 sequence: CASSFVDYGYTF. The CDR3 DNA reads as TGTGCCAGCAGTTTCGTAGACTATGGCTACACCTTC.